In its sample, the clone carrying this T cell receptor beta chain was seen a few times. The antigen is unknown. The data belong to a study of CD8 T cells in ankylosing spondylitis. Whole-study results and caveats: Relatively rare in peripheral blood, disease-linked clones were also CD8+. Researchers reportedly found disease-linked clones significantly enriched in matched ankylosing spondylitis synovial fluid. There was a TCR beta motif, made of several highly homologous variants, that appeared characteristic of ankylosing spondylitis blood. Some motif variants were previously reported in reactive arthritis synovial fluid and blood.

Quantitative barcoded 5'-RACE was used to prepare TCR beta libraries. TCRdb used MiXCR to reprocess the 5' RACE reads, holding one entry per CDR3 protein. The table includes about 540,000 distinct CDR3 sequences, roughly 13% detected once. Trimming at V came to 5 bases and at J to 9 bases, leaving 4 bases not matched to a gene. The germline gives CDR1 SGHVS, CDR2 FNYEAQ. This CDR3 has 15 amino acids. The specimen was blood, either unsorted or a sorted T cell fraction (not recorded which). The V and J genes are TRBV7-6 and TRBJ2-1, with 16 bases lining up with TRBD2. This receptor was identified in a male donor with ankylosing spondylitis. DNA for the CDR3: TGTGCCAGCAGCCCGGGACTAGCGGGAGGGAGTGAGCAGTTCTTC. Translated: CASSPGLAGGSEQFF.